This T cell receptor beta chain was obtained from a study of T cell changes during pregnancy in multiple sclerosis. Generated by immunoSEQ multiplex PCR, the TCRdb table keeps only in-frame clones and is missing some. The profile shows around 50,000 clones, around 92% of them singletons. CDR1 SGHRS and CDR2 YFSETQ come from the germline V gene. V was pared by 3 bases and J by 1 base, with 16 bases between. The CDR3 is 16 amino acids. Sequencing was performed on CD8+ T cells from peripheral blood mononuclear cells, taken in the first trimester of pregnancy. The rearrangement joins TRBV5-1 to TRBJ2-5; possibly TRBD2 for D (6 bases). The receptor comes from a female donor with multiple sclerosis, enrolled in a pregnancy study. The CDR3, as DNA: TGCGCCAGCAGCTCGGTGCGGGGCCCCATCCAAGAGACCCAGTACTTC. As protein: CASSSVRGPIQETQYF. Using reference TRBV5-1 and TRBJ2-5 for the parts outside the CDR3, the full variable domain is KAGVTQTPRYLIKTRGQQVTLSCSPISGHRSVSWYQQTPGQGLQFLFEYFSETQRNKGNFPGRFSGRQFSNSRSEMNVSTLELGDSALYLCASSSVRGPIQETQYFGPGTRLLVL.